Following are 8 T cell receptor beta chains from one sample sequenced in a study of cytomegalovirus exposure and HLA in healthy donors. PCR involved 60 Vbeta and 13 Jbeta primers. Profiling relied on immunoSEQ multiplex PCR, and the TCRdb table lists in-frame clones only, not all of them. The table has 40,000 or so clones, more than 70% seen once; the top ten hold more than 7%. Sequencing was carried out using PBMCs. Every receptor here comes from a woman in her 30s in good health and CMV-seropositive.

This chain joins TRBV27 and TRBJ2-6, with a possible D match to TRBD2 (6 bases). The CDR3 runs to 17 residues. The germline CDR1 and CDR2 sequences are MNHEY and SMNVEV (reference sequence). Trimming took 6 bases from V and 0 from J, leaving 15 bases between them. The CDR3 coding sequence is TGTGCCAGCAGCGGAGGAGGGTCCAACTCTGGGGCCAACGTCCTGACTTTC. Translation gives CASSGGGSNSGANVLTF.

This clone was detected once. V and J are TRBV27 and TRBJ2-3; TRBD1 aligns across 7 bases. Germline lookup yields CDR1 MNHEY and CDR2 SMNVEV (reference sequence). This CDR3 has 14 residues. After removal of 5 bases from V and 7 bases from J, the junction contained 9 bases not matched to a gene. The CDR3 region has the DNA TGTGCCAGCAGTCTCAGACAGGGTTGGAATACGCAGTATTTT. Amino acids: CASSLRQGWNTQYF.

V usage is TRBV11-1 and J usage is TRBJ1-1, with D perhaps matching TRBD1 (6 bases). CDR3 length: 13 residues. V was pared by 5 bases and J by 1 base, with 8 bases between. CDR1 and CDR2 from the germline V gene are SGHAT and FQDESV (reference sequence). CDR3 protein: CASSRTENTEAFF. The CDR3 nucleotides read TGTGCCAGCAGCCGGACAGAGAACACTGAAGCTTTCTTT.

The chain carries TRBV5-6 and TRBJ2-2, with TRBD2 identical over 7 bases. With 4 bases clipped from V and 10 bases from J, the junction kept 7 bases outside the gene matches. This CDR3 is built from 13 residues. The germline CDR1 and CDR2 sequences are SGHDT and YYEEEE. The DNA of the CDR3 is TGTGCCAGCAGCGGGACTCTAGCGGAGGAGCTGTTTTTT. Translating gives CASSGTLAEELFF.

J is TRBJ1-3 and V is TRBV13; the match to TRBD1 covers 7 bases. Germline V gives CDR1 PRHDT, CDR2 FYEKMQ (reference sequence). The V segment lost 5 bases and the J segment 9 bases; nucleotides outside the gene matches: 10. The CDR3 runs to 14 residues. CDR3 in DNA: TGTGCCAGCAGCCCACGGACAGGAGTCGGCACCATATATTTT. It translates to CASSPRTGVGTIYF.

The sample holds one count of this clone. This chain joins TRBV18 and TRBJ1-1; D gene ambiguous. Looked up from germline, CDR1 is KGHSH and CDR2 is LQKENI. V dropped 2 bases and J dropped 3 bases, with 7 bases sitting between them. The CDR3 has 13 amino acids. For the CDR3, the DNA is TGTGCCAGCTCACCAGAGTTGGACACTGAAGCTTTCTTT. It yields the protein CASSPELDTEAFF.

This sequence joins TRBV5-1 and TRBJ2-1, with 12 nucleotides matching TRBD2. Germline V gene lookup returns CDR1 SGHRS and CDR2 YFSETQ. Trimming at V came to 8 bases and at J to 7 bases, leaving 7 bases not matched to a gene. The CDR3 runs to 14 residues. DNA of the CDR3: TGCGCCAGTTCTAGCGGGGGGGCGGGGAATGAGCAGTTCTTC. Amino acids: CASSSGGAGNEQFF.

This sequence joins TRBV6-5 and TRBJ2-1; no clear D gene. This CDR3 has 15 amino acids. Germline assignment: CDR1 MNHEY and CDR2 SVGAGI. V was clipped by 6 bases and J by 7 bases, with 19 bases between them. Written as DNA, the CDR3 is TGTGCCAGCAGGGAATGGAGAACCGTTGGAAATGAGCAGTTCTTC. This sequence encodes CASREWRTVGNEQFF.